The next 27 T cell receptor beta chains were all read from a single sample in a study of blood T cell repertoires in COVID-19. Using immunoSEQ multiplex PCR, the repertoire was profiled, and TCRdb retains in-frame clones only, with some absent. The table shows approximately 170,000 clones, with 65% to 85% occurring only once. Material for sequencing was peripheral blood. All receptors come from a man aged 70-80 years with active or convalescent COVID-19.

The V and J genes are TRBV10-3 and TRBJ1-2; D possibly corresponds to TRBD1 (6 bases). The V gene lost 3 bases and the J gene lost 3 bases, with 17 bases spanning the gap. The CDR3 is 16 amino acids. CDR1 and CDR2 (germline): ENHRY, SYGVKD. The CDR3 protein is CAISEGGAAWDYGYTF. The CDR3 nucleotides read TGTGCCATCAGTGAAGGGGGGGCAGCCTGGGACTATGGCTACACCTTC.

In DNA, the CDR3 is TGTGCCAGCAGTTACTCTCGGTCCTATAGCAATCAGCCCCAGCATTTT. Its protein product is CASSYSRSYSNQPQHF. The rearrangement joins TRBV6-5 to TRBJ1-5; D is unresolved. The CDR3 has 16 amino acids. Deletions cut 0 bases from V and 0 bases from J, with 9 bases between. The germline V gene has CDR1 MNHEY and CDR2 SVGAGI.

This clone was recorded a few times. This chain joins TRBV19 and TRBJ2-7; TRBD1 matches 8 bases. Per germline, CDR1 LNHDA and CDR2 SQIVND (reference sequence). The CDR3 spans 16 residues. J gave up 4 bases and V 5 bases, and 13 bases lay outside the gene matches. The CDR3 here is CASSQGHAGGVYEQYF. The CDR3 DNA reads as TGTGCCAGTAGTCAGGGCCATGCAGGGGGCGTGTACGAGCAGTACTTC.

This chain joins TRBV23-1 and TRBJ1-1; D perhaps matches TRBD1 (5 bases). TRBV23-1 counts as an open reading frame of uncertain function. CDR3 length: 14 amino acids. V lost 3 bases, J lost 0 bases, and 8 bases lay in between. The CDR3 loop reads CASSQNRLNTEAFF. CDR3 DNA: TGCGCCAGCAGTCAGAACAGGTTGAACACTGAAGCTTTCTTT.

This chain links TRBV5-5 with TRBJ2-1; TRBD2 agrees at 7 bases. The CDR3 runs to 17 residues. Trimming cost V 3 bases and J 2 bases; bases outside gene matches: 11. Germline V CDR1 and CDR2: SGHKS, YYEKEE (reference sequence). The CDR3 sequence is CASSSQGLAETYNEQFF. Written as DNA, the CDR3 is TGTGCCAGCAGCTCTCAAGGGCTAGCGGAGACCTACAATGAGCAGTTCTTC.

V gene TRBV19 combines with J gene TRBJ1-2, with a possible D match to TRBD1 (6 bases). CDR1 is LNHDA, CDR2 SQIVND, per germline (reference sequence). Trimming cost V 10 bases and J 4 bases, with 13 bases left between them. This CDR3 region has 12 residues. CDR3 amino acids: CATRGQSYGYTF. The CDR3 region has the DNA TGTGCCACCCGAGGACAGAGCTATGGCTACACCTTC. The full variable domain, rest sourced from reference TRBV19 and TRBJ1-2, is DGGITQSPKYLFRKEGQNVTLSCEQNLNHDAMYWYRQDPGQGLRLIYYSQIVNDFQKGDIAEGYSVSREKKESFPLTVTSAQKNPTAFYLCATRGQSYGYTFGSGTRLTVV.

The CDR3 spells CAISESGGLEAFF. In DNA form, the CDR3 reads TGTGCCATCAGTGAGTCGGGTGGGCTTGAAGCTTTCTTT. This sequence joins TRBV10-3 and TRBJ1-1; no definite D call. This CDR3 region has 13 residues. The V gene's germline CDR1 is ENHRY and CDR2 SYGVKD. V dropped 0 bases and J dropped 7 bases, with 9 bases sitting between them.

The V and J genes are TRBV7-3 and TRBJ2-1; 9 positions agree with TRBD2. Germline CDR1 is SGHTA and CDR2 is FQGTGA. The CDR3 runs to 15 residues. V was pared by 4 bases and J by 6 bases, with 7 bases of the junction left unmatched. CDR3 in amino acids: CASSSTSGRSNEQFF. In DNA, the CDR3 is TGTGCCAGCAGCTCTACTAGCGGGCGAAGCAATGAGCAGTTCTTC.

This clone was recorded once. This chain uses TRBV7-2 with TRBJ1-5; tentative D call: TRBD1 (5 bases). V lost 4 bases to trimming and J lost 3 bases, with 10 bases between them. Germline assignment: CDR1 SGHTA and CDR2 FQGNSA. The CDR3 is 14 residues long. CDR3 nucleotide sequence: TGTGCCAGCAGCTCGGGACTCCTCAATCAGCCCCAGCATTTT. Its translation: CASSSGLLNQPQHF. The full variable domain, its missing parts supplied by reference TRBV7-2 and TRBJ1-5, is GAGVSQSPSNKVTEKGKDVELRCDPISGHTALYWYRQSLGQGLEFLIYFQGNSAPDKSGLPSDRFSAERTGGSVSTLTIQRTQQEDSAVYLCASSSGLLNQPQHFGDGTRLSIL.

This chain links TRBV5-1 with TRBJ2-7; TRBD2 aligns across 7 bases. Germline values: CDR1 SGHRS, CDR2 YFSETQ. V lost 3 bases, J lost 2 bases, and 8 bases stayed unmatched. This CDR3 is built from 15 residues. The CDR3 region is CASSSASGFAYEQYF. CDR3 nucleotides: TGCGCCAGCAGCTCAGCTAGCGGATTTGCCTACGAGCAGTACTTC.

The chain joins TRBV28 to TRBJ1-3; no definite D call. Per germline, CDR1 MDHEN and CDR2 SYDVKM. The CDR3 is made up of 15 amino acids. V was pared by 3 bases and J by 2 bases, with 11 bases between. CDR3 loop: CASSLIGAAGNTIYF. The CDR3 bases are TGTGCCAGCAGTTTGATCGGTGCGGCTGGAAACACCATATATTTT.

This clone was seen a handful of times. The V call is TRBV27, the J call TRBJ1-1; 11 positions match TRBD1. In germline, CDR1 is MNHEY, CDR2 SMNVEV (reference sequence). V dropped 7 bases and J dropped 5; count of bases not matched to a gene: 9. The CDR3 has 15 residues. CDR3 in DNA: TGTGCCAGCATCCCTATGGACAGGGGGCGAACTGAAGCTTTCTTT. It specifies CASIPMDRGRTEAFF.

The rearrangement uses TRBV27 and TRBJ2-1; 15 bases align to TRBD2. Per the germline V gene, CDR1 is MNHEY and CDR2 is SMNVEV (reference sequence). V lost 6 bases to trimming and J lost 3 bases; unmatched junction nucleotides: 12. The CDR3 contains 19 residues. The CDR3 DNA reads as TGTGCCAGCAGGTCCTTGGGACTAGCGGGGGGCGGGGGCTACAATGAGCAGTTCTTC. Its translation: CASRSLGLAGGGGYNEQFF.

The V gene is TRBV18, the J gene TRBJ1-2; possibly TRBD1 for D (5 bases). CDR1 is KGHSH and CDR2 is LQKENI in the germline V gene. The CDR3 is made up of 13 amino acids. Trimming left V 3 bases short and J 4 bases short, with 9 bases between. The CDR3, as DNA: TGTGCCAGCTCACCCGACAGTCGCTATGGCTACACCTTC. Translated: CASSPDSRYGYTF.

Note on this clone: This specimen includes other DNA sequences encoding the same CDR3. This rearrangement joins TRBV18 to TRBJ1-2; 10 bases are a match to TRBD1. J was trimmed by 5 bases and V by 6 bases; bases with no gene match: 3. The CDR3 spans 13 residues. Germline V gives CDR1 KGHSH, CDR2 LQKENI. This CDR3 reads CASSPGQGYGYTF. Here the CDR3 DNA reads TGTGCCAGCTCCCCGGGACAGGGGTATGGCTACACCTTC.

The chain combines TRBV7-6 with TRBJ2-1; TRBD2 matches 8 bases. V shed 1 base and J 4 bases; nucleotides not matched to a gene: 12. This CDR3 contains 18 residues. Germline CDR1 reads SGHVS; CDR2 reads FNYEAQ. For the CDR3, the DNA is TGTGCCAGCAGCTTAGTCGGCGCGGGGGGAGGTTTGTACAATGAGCAGTTCTTC. Translation gives CASSLVGAGGGLYNEQFF.

The chain uses TRBV18 and TRBJ1-4, with 11 bases that match TRBD1. The CDR3 consists of 15 residues. The V gene's germline CDR1 is KGHSH and CDR2 LQKENI. V lost 3 bases, J lost 8 bases, and 5 bases stayed unmatched. The DNA for the CDR3 is TGTGCCAGCTCACCTTCTGGGACAGGGGGAGAAAAACTGTTTTTT. This encodes CASSPSGTGGEKLFF. The whole variable domain, remainder taken from reference TRBV18 and TRBJ1-4, is NAGVMQNPRHLVRRRGQEARLRCSPMKGHSHVYWYRQLPEEGLKFMVYLQKENIIDESGMPKERFSAEFPKEGPSILRIQQVVRGDSAAYFCASSPSGTGGEKLFFGSGTQLSVL.

The rearrangement uses TRBV3-1 (or the pseudogene TRBV3-2) and TRBJ1-4; D call uncertain. The ends were cut back, 5 bases at V and 8 bases at J, with 15 bases in the middle. The CDR3 length is 14 residues. Germline CDR1 and CDR2: LGHDT and YNNKEL (reference sequence). CDR3 DNA sequence: TGTGCCAGCAGCGCTAGCGGGTCTGCCGAAAAACTGTTTTTT. As protein: CASSASGSAEKLFF.

The chain has TRBV7-9 and TRBJ1-3, with a possible D match to TRBD1 (6 bases). Per the germline V gene, CDR1 is SEHNR and CDR2 is FQNEAQ (reference sequence). The CDR3 is 16 amino acids. The V end lost 2 bases, the J end lost 8 bases, and 19 bases lay between the germline ends. CDR3 in DNA: TGTGCCAGCAGCTTATCGTCAGGGGCCTTCGGGGACACCATATATTTT. It yields the protein CASSLSSGAFGDTIYF.

As regards this clone: A much larger clone sits a single nucleotide away, making a read error possible. In the same sample, other DNA sequences code for this CDR3. The rearrangement uses TRBV6-5 and TRBJ1-3; D is unresolved. The germline gives CDR1 MNHEY, CDR2 SVGAGI. This CDR3 spans 15 amino acids. Trimming took off 0 bases at V and 0 bases at J, with 6 bases between the two ends. CDR3 nucleotide sequence: TGTGCCAGCAGTTACTCGGAGGGCTCTGGAAACACCATATATTTT. It is translated as CASSYSEGSGNTIYF.

The V call is TRBV4-3, the J call TRBJ2-6, with TRBD1 as a possible D gene (5 bases). Germline-derived CDR1 and CDR2 are LGHNA and YSLEER. Deletions cut 3 bases from V and 3 bases from J, with 6 bases between. This CDR3 region has 14 residues. The CDR3 nucleotides are TGCGCCAGCAGCCAGACAGTTGGGGCCAACGTCCTGACTTTC. Protein product: CASSQTVGANVLTF.

The gene calls are TRBV28 and TRBJ2-7; TRBD2 is a possible D gene (6 bases). The CDR3 sequence is 14 residues long. Germline V gene lookup returns CDR1 MDHEN and CDR2 SYDVKM. V was trimmed by 6 bases and J by 2 bases, leaving 14 bases between them. The CDR3 spells CASSLSGPPYEQYF. The CDR3 DNA reads TGTGCCAGCAGCCTAAGCGGGCCTCCCTACGAGCAGTACTTC.

The CDR3 loop is CASSPSGDNEKLFF. CDR3 in DNA: TGTGCCAGCTCACCATCCGGAGATAATGAAAAACTGTTTTTT. The rearrangement links TRBV18 to TRBJ1-4; D is unclear. CDR1 and CDR2 from the germline V gene are KGHSH and LQKENI. Trimming shortened V by 2 bases and J by 4 bases, and 8 bases separated the two germline ends. The CDR3 consists of 14 residues.

This chain uses TRBV11-2 with TRBJ2-2; perhaps TRBD2 as D (6 bases). The germline V gene encodes CDR1 SGHAT and CDR2 FQNNGV. The V end lost 3 bases, the J end lost 0 bases, and 14 bases lay between the germline ends. The CDR3 runs to 17 residues. DNA of the CDR3: TGTGCCAGCAGCTTCGCGGGGTCTCACCCGAACACCGGGGAGCTGTTTTTT. This codes for CASSFAGSHPNTGELFF.

The V call is TRBV19, the J call TRBJ1-5; no reliable D call. CDR1 and CDR2 from the germline V gene are LNHDA and SQIVND (reference sequence). The CDR3 spans 13 residues. The V gene lost 7 bases and the J gene lost 2 bases, with 9 bases spanning the gap. The CDR3 sequence: CASKESGNQPQHF. In DNA form, the CDR3 reads TGTGCCAGTAAAGAGTCGGGCAATCAGCCCCAGCATTTT.

The J gene is TRBJ2-3, the V gene TRBV6-1; 9 positions agree with TRBD1. With V trimmed by 4 bases and J by 0 bases, 5 bases remained unmatched. CDR1 and CDR2 (germline): MNHNS, SASEGT. The CDR3 length is 16 residues. The CDR3 region is CASSAYRGRSTDTQYF. For the CDR3, the DNA is TGTGCCAGCAGTGCCTACAGGGGGCGCAGCACAGATACGCAGTATTTT.

V and J are TRBV19 and TRBJ1-4; D is ambiguous. The V end was cut by 6 bases, the J end by 0 bases, with 14 bases between. Germline V lookup: CDR1 LNHDA, CDR2 SQIVND (reference sequence). This CDR3 has 16 amino acids. CDR3 sequence reads: CASSPLTKSTNEKLFF. Written as DNA, the CDR3 is TGTGCCAGTAGCCCACTCACCAAGTCAACTAATGAAAAACTGTTTTTT.